This T cell receptor (beta chain) was retrieved from a study of blood T cell repertoires in COVID-19. Assay used: immunoSEQ multiplex PCR; TCRdb lists only in-frame clones, some missing. The sample shows a few hundred thousand clones, 85% to 90% of them seen only once. V was clipped by 4 bases and J by 7 bases; unmatched bases: 7. Germline V gene lookup returns CDR1 SGHRS and CDR2 YFSETQ. This CDR3 comprises 14 residues. The chain has TRBV5-1 and TRBJ1-2; 10 bases agree with TRBD1. This receptor was identified in a man aged 55 to 70 with acute or convalescent COVID-19. Sequencing was done on a sample of peripheral blood. Here the CDR3 reads CASSPDRGQSGYTF. DNA of the CDR3: TGCGCCAGCAGCCCTGACAGGGGGCAGAGTGGCTACACCTTC.